This T cell receptor beta chain derives from a study of blood T cell repertoires in COVID-19. Seattle patients were enrolled during active infection and followed longitudinally. The method was immunoSEQ multiplex PCR; TCRdb's version includes in-frame clones alone and lacks a portion of them. The table includes about 330,000 clones, roughly 87% detected once. This clone was picked up one time. The V gene's germline CDR1 is SGHRS and CDR2 YFSETQ. The CDR3 sequence is 11 residues long. Trimming shortened V by 4 bases and J by 2 bases, and 4 bases separated the two germline ends. This TCR came from a man aged 25 to 45 with COVID-19, enrolled during active disease. What was sequenced was peripheral blood. This chain joins TRBV5-1 and TRBJ2-7; D is unresolved. CDR3 sequence: CASSGTYEQYF. CDR3 in DNA: TGCGCCAGCAGCGGCACCTACGAGCAGTACTTC.